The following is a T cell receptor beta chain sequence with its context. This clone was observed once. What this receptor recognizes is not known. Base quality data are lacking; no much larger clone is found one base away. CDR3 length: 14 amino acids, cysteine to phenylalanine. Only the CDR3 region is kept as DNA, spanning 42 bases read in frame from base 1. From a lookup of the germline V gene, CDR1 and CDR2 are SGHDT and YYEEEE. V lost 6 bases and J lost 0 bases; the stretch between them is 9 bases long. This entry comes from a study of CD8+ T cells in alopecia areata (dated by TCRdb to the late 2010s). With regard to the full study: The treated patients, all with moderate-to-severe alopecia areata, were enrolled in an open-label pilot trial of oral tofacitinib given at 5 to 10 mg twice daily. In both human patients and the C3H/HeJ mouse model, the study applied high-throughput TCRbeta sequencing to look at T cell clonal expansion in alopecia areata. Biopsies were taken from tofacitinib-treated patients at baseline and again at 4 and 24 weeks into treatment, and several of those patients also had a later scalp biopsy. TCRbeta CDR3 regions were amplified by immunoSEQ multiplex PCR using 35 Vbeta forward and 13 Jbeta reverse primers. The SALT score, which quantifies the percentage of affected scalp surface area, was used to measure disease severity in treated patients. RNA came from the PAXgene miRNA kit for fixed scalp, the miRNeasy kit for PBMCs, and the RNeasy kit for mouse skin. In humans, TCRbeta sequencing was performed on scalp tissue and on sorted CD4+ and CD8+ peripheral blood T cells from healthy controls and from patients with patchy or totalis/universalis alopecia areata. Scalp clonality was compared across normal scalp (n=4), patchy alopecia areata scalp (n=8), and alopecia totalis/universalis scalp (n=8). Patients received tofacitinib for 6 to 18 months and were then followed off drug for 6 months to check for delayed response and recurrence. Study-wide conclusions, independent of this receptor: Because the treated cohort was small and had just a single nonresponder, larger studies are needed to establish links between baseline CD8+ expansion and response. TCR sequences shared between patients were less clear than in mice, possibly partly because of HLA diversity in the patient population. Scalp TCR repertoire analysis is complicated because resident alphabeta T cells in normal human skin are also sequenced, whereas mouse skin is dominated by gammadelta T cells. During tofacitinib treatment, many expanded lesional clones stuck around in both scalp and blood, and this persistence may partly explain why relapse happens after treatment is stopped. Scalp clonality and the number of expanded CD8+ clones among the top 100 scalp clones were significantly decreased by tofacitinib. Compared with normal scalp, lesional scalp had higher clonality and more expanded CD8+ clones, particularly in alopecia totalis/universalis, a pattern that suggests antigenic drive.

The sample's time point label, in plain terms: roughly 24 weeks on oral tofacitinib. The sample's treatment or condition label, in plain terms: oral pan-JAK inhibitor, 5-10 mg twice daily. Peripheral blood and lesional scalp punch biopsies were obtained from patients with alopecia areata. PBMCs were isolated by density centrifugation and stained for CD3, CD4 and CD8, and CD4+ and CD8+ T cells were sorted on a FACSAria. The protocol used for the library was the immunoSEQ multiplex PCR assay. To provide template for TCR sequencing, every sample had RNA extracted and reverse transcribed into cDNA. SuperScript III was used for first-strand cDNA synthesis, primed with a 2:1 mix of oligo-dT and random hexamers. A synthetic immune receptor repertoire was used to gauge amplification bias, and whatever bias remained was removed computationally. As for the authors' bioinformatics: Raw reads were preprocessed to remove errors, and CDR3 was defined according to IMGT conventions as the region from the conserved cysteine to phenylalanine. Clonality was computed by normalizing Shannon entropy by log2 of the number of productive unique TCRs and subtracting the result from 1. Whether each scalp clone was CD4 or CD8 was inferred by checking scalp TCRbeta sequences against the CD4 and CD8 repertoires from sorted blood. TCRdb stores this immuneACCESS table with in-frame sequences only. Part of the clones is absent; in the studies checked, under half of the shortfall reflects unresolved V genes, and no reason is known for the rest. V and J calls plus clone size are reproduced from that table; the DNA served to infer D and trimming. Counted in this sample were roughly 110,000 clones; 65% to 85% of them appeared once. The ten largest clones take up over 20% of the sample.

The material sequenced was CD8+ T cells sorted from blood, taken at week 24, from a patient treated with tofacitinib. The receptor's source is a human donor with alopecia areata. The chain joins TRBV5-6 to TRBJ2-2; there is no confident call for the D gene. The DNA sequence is TGTGCCAGCAATGACGTCCCGAACACCGGGGAGCTGTTTTTT. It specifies CASNDVPNTGELFF.